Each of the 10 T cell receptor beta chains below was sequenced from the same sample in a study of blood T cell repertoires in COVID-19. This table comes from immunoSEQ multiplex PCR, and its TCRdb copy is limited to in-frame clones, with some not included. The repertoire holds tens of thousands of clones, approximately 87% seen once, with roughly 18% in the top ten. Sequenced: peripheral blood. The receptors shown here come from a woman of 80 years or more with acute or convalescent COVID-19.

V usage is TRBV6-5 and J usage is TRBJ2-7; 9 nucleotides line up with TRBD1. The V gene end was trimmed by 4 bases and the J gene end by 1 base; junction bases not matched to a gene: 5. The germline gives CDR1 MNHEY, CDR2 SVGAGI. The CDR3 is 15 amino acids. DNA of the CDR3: TGTGCCAGCAGTTGGGGACAGGGAGGGTCCTACGAGCAGTACTTC. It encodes CASSWGQGGSYEQYF.

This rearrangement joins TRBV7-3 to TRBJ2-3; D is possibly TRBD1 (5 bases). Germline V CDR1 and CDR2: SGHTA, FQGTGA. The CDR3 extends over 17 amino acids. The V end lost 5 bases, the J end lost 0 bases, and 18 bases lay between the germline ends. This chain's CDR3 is CASSPTADRFSTDTQYF. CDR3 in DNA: TGTGCCAGCAGCCCTACAGCCGACAGATTTAGCACAGATACGCAGTATTTT.

The CDR3 bases are TGTGCCAGCTCACCATGGGCAGTTAACACTGAAGCTTTCTTT. This sequence encodes CASSPWAVNTEAFF. This sequence joins TRBV18 and TRBJ1-1, with D hard to call. V lost 2 bases to trimming and J lost 2 bases, with 9 bases between them. This CDR3 spans 14 amino acids. Germline CDR1 is KGHSH and CDR2 is LQKENI.

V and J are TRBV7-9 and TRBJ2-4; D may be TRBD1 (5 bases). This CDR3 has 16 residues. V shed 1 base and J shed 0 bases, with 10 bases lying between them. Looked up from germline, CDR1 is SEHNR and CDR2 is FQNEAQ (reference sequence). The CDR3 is CASSLGSGLAKNIQYF. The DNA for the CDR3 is TGTGCCAGCAGCTTAGGGTCAGGGCTAGCCAAAAACATTCAGTACTTC.

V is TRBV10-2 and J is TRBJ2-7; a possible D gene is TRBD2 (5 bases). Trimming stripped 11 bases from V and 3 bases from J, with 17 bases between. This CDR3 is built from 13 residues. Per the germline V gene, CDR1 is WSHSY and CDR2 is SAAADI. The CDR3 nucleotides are TGCGCCTCGCTTCCTGAAGGGAGCTACGAGCAGTACTTC. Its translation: CASLPEGSYEQYF.

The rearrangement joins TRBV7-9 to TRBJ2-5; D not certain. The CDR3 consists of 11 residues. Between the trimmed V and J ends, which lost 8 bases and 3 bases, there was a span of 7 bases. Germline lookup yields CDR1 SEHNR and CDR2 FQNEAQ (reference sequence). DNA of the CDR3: TGTGCCAGCGGTCTAGAAGAGACCCAGTACTTC. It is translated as CASGLEETQYF.

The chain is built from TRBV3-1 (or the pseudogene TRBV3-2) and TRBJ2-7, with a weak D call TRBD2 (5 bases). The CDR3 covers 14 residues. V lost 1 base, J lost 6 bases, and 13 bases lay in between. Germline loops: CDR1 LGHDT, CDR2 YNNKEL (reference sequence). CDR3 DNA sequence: TGTGCCAGCAGCCAAGCGGCCACCGCGGGCGAGCAGTACTTC. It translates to CASSQAATAGEQYF.

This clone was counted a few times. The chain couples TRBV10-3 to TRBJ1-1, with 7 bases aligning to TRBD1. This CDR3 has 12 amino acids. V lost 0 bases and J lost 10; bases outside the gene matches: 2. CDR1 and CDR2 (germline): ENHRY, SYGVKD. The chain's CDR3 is CAISESNRGAFF. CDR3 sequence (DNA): TGTGCCATCAGTGAGTCGAACAGGGGAGCTTTCTTT.

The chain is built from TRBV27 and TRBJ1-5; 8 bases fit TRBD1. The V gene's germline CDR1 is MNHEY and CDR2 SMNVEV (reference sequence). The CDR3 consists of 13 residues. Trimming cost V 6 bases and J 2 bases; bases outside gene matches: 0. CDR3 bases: TGTGCCAGCAGGGGACAGGGCAATCAGCCCCAGCATTTT. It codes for CASRGQGNQPQHF.

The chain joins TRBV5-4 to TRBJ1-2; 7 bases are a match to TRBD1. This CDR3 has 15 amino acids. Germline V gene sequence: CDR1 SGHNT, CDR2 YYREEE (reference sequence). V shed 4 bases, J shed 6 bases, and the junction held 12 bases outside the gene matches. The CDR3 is CASSPGTVRSHGYTF. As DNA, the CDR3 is TGTGCCAGCAGCCCAGGGACAGTTCGCAGCCATGGCTACACCTTC.